Below are 14 T cell receptor beta chains sequenced from a single sample in a study of CD8 T cells in Susac syndrome. The RNA input was about 0.5 to 1 ug, and it was reverse transcribed with random hexamers. TCRdb used MiXCR to reprocess the immunoSEQ multiplex PCR reads, holding one entry per CDR3 protein. The data contain approximately 120,000 distinct CDR3 sequences, more than 80% of them singletons. Sequenced input: CD8+ T cells from PBMCs. These receptors originate from a human donor with multiple sclerosis.

The V call is TRBV12-5, the J call TRBJ1-1; possible D gene TRBD1, 5 bases. Germline values: CDR1 LGHNT, CDR2 FRNRAP. The CDR3 sequence is 12 residues long. Between the trimmed V and J ends, which lost 4 bases and 11 bases, there was a span of 14 bases. The CDR3 loop is CASGWGTVGAFF. Here the CDR3 DNA reads TGTGCTAGTGGTTGGGGGACGGTTGGGGCTTTCTTT.

J is TRBJ2-3 and V is TRBV30; 10 nucleotides match TRBD2. The V gene's germline CDR1 is GTSNPN and CDR2 SVGIG (reference sequence). The CDR3 is made up of 15 amino acids. V shed 2 bases and J 4 bases; nucleotides not matched to a gene: 6. DNA for the CDR3: TGTGCCTGGAGTCCTAGCGGGAGTCTGGCAGATACGCAGTATTTT. This gives the protein CAWSPSGSLADTQYF.

V is TRBV6-6 and J is TRBJ1-5; D possibly corresponds to TRBD1 (5 bases). CDR1 and CDR2 (germline): MNHNY, SVGAGI (reference sequence). V was pared by 5 bases and J by 2 bases, with 16 bases between. The CDR3 consists of 16 residues. The CDR3 coding sequence is TGTGCCAGCAGTCACCGCTTGGGGGGTGGCAATCAGCCCCAGCATTTT. Its protein is CASSHRLGGGNQPQHF.

The chain joins TRBV27 to TRBJ2-1; D is perhaps TRBD1 or TRBD2 (7 bases each). The V and J ends lost 5 bases and 8 bases respectively, with 16 bases between them. The CDR3 runs 14 residues. CDR1 is MNHEY, CDR2 SMNVEV, per germline (reference sequence). The CDR3 bases are TGTGCCAGCAGTCCGGGGAGGGGGCGCGATGAGCAGTTCTTC. Its protein is CASSPGRGRDEQFF.

The chain couples TRBV4-2 to TRBJ1-4; 7 bases map to TRBD1. Germline values: CDR1 LGHNA, CDR2 YNFKEQ. V shed 3 bases, J shed 8 bases, and the junction held 9 bases outside the gene matches. The CDR3 contains 15 residues. CDR3 protein: CASSQEDRVGEKLFF. The DNA for the CDR3 is TGTGCCAGCAGCCAGGAAGACAGGGTTGGCGAAAAACTGTTTTTT.

J is TRBJ2-4 and V is TRBV7-9; D is unresolved. CDR1 and CDR2 from the germline V gene are SEHNR and FQNEAQ (reference sequence). Trimming stripped 3 bases from V and 1 base from J, with 22 bases between. The CDR3 has 19 residues. The CDR3 region has the DNA TGTGCCAGCAGCTTGGAAAACCACCCCGGGCCGCGGGCCAAAAACATTCAGTACTTC. Protein product: CASSLENHPGPRAKNIQYF.

The V gene is TRBV15, the J gene TRBJ2-7; 10 positions match TRBD1. With V trimmed by 4 bases and J by 3 bases, 6 bases remained unmatched. There are 15 residues in the CDR3. Per the germline V gene, CDR1 is LNHNV and CDR2 is YYDKDF (reference sequence). CDR3 residues: CATSTFGTGVYEQYF. The CDR3, as DNA: TGTGCCACCAGCACATTCGGGACAGGGGTCTACGAGCAGTACTTC.

This sequence joins TRBV2 and TRBJ1-2; D call uncertain. CDR1 and CDR2 from the germline V gene are SNHLY and FYNNEI. The CDR3 is made up of 14 amino acids. The ends were cut back, 2 bases at V and 4 bases at J, with 11 bases in the middle. Written as DNA, the CDR3 is TGTGCCAGCAGTGAACGGAGCGGAACCTATGGCTACACCTTC. Translated: CASSERSGTYGYTF.

The J gene is TRBJ1-1, the V gene TRBV20-1; the D is unclear. Per the germline V gene, CDR1 is DFQATT and CDR2 is SNEGSKA (reference sequence). V gave up 0 bases and J gave up 4 bases, with 9 bases separating them. This CDR3 region has 13 residues. CDR3 sequence (DNA): TGCAGTGCTAGAGAAACCGAGGGCACTGAAGCTTTCTTT. Its translation is CSARETEGTEAFF.

A single count supports this clonotype. The gene calls are TRBV9 and TRBJ1-2; the match to TRBD1 covers 7 bases. The V gene end was trimmed by 3 bases and the J gene end by 4 bases; junction bases not matched to a gene: 9. CDR1 is SGDLS, CDR2 YYNGEE, per germline. This CDR3 has 15 amino acids. Here the CDR3 DNA reads TGTGCCAGCAGCGCAGACGACAGGGAGGCCTATGGCTACACCTTC. Translating it yields CASSADDREAYGYTF.

V gene TRBV9 combines with J gene TRBJ1-1; possible D gene TRBD1, 6 bases. With 3 bases removed from V and 0 bases from J, the gap between germline ends came to 18 bases. The CDR3 spans 17 residues. Germline lookup yields CDR1 SGDLS and CDR2 YYNGEE. The CDR3 reads CASSGGGGGSMNTEAFF. The CDR3 DNA is TGTGCCAGCAGCGGAGGGGGTGGGGGCTCCATGAACACTGAAGCTTTCTTT.

The chain combines TRBV27 with TRBJ1-1; tentative D call: TRBD1 (5 bases). CDR1 MNHEY and CDR2 SMNVEV come from the germline V gene (reference sequence). The CDR3 covers 15 residues. Trimming stripped 1 base from V and 5 bases from J, with 14 bases between. The DNA of the CDR3 is TGTGCCAGCAGTTTATGGGGCCTCGACTCGACTGAAGCTTTCTTT. Its translation is CASSLWGLDSTEAFF.

This sequence joins TRBV5-1 and TRBJ2-4; TRBD2 aligns across 9 bases. J gave up 3 bases and V 5 bases, and 15 bases lay outside the gene matches. The germline V gene encodes CDR1 SGHRS and CDR2 YFSETQ. There are 18 residues in the CDR3. Here the CDR3 DNA reads TGCGCCAGCAGGCCGGCCCTAGCGGGAAGACTGAACAAAAACATTCAGTACTTC. Translation gives CASRPALAGRLNKNIQYF.

This chain joins TRBV18 and TRBJ1-2; 9 bases agree with TRBD1. CDR3 length: 16 amino acids. Germline assignment: CDR1 KGHSH and CDR2 LQKENI. J gave up 8 bases and V 5 bases, and 15 bases lay outside the gene matches. The CDR3 bases are TGTGCCAGCTCATCAGTTCCGGGACAGGGAGTTGGAGGCTACACCTTC. It encodes CASSSVPGQGVGGYTF.